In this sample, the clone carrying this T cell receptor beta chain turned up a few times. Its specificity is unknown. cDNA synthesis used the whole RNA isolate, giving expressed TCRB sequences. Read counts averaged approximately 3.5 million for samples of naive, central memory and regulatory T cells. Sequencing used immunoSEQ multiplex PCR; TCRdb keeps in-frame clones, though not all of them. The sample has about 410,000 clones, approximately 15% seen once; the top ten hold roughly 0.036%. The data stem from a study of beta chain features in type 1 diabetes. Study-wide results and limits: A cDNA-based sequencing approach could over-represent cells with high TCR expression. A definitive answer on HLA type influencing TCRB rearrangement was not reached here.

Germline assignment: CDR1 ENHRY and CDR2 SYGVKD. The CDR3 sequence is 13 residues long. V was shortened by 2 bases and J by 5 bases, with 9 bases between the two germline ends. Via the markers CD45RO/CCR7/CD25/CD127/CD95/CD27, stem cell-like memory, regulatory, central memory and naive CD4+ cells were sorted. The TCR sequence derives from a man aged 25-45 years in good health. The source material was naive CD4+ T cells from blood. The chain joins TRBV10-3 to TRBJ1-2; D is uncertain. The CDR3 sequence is CAISEGEEYGYTF. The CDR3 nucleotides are TGTGCCATCAGTGAGGGGGAAGAGTATGGCTACACCTTC.